This T cell receptor beta chain emerged from a study of T-cell memory formation after mild COVID-19. Findings of the study overall: Contracting CD8+ clones were enriched in EMRA, CD4+ mainly in CM and EM. Second-wave clones reaching peak frequency on day 37 lacked confirmed SARS-CoV-2 specificity. A second wave expanding day 15 to 37 was CD4+-biased; contracting clones were balanced.

The sample holds a few counts of this clonotype. Its antigen remains unknown. The V segment lost 6 bases and the J segment 1 base; nucleotides outside the gene matches: 5. CDR1 and CDR2 (germline): MNHEY, SVGAGI. The CDR3 consists of 16 residues. 5'RACE primed from the constant segment yielded TCR alpha and TCR beta cDNA libraries bearing sample barcodes and UMIs. TCRdb processed the 5' RACE reads anew with MiXCR; each CDR3 protein has one entry. Here the sample spans under 700,000 distinct CDR3 sequences, just over 20% being singletons. The chain couples TRBV6-5 to TRBJ2-3; 12 bases are a match to TRBD2. Source material: PBMCs or a T cell subset sorted from them (not recorded which). The sequence was collected from an adult woman who had mild COVID-19 (a few samples of this study predate the infection). Cell type and time point are not known. CDR3 loop: CASSGLAGYGTDTQYF. The CDR3, as DNA: TGTGCCAGCAGCGGACTAGCGGGATACGGCACAGATACGCAGTATTTT.